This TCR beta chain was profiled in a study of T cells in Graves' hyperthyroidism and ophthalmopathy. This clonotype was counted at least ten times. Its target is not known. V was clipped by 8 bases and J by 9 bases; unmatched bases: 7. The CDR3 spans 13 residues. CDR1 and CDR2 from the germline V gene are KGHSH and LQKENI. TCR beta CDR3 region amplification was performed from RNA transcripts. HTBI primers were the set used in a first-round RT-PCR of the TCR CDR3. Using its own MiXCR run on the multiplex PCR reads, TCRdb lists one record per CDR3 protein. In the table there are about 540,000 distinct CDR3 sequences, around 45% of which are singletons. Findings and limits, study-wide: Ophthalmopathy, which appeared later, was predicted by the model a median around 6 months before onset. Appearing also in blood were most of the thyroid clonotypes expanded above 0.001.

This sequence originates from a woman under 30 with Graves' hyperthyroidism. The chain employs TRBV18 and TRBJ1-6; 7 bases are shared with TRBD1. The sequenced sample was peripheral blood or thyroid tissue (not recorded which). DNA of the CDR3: TGTGCCAGCGCGACAGGGCGGGGTTCACCCCTCCACTTT. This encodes CASATGRGSPLHF.